Listed below are T cell receptor beta chains from one sample, sequenced in a study of OX40 agonist ivuxolimab in advanced cancers. Method: immunoSEQ multiplex PCR; TCRdb's copy keeps in-frame clones and lacks some. The sample contains roughly 95,000 clones, around 84% of which appear only once. This sample comprised CD4+ or CD8+ T cells sorted from blood, obtained in a trial of the OX40 agonist ivuxolimab. These receptors all come from an adult with an advanced solid tumor such as melanoma, head and neck, liver or kidney cancer. CDR3s include the opening cysteine and the closing phenylalanine or tryptophan. Each record gives: CDR3 length, J gene, D gene, clone size, V gene, CDR3 DNA, CDR3 protein. D genes are given only for firm matches. A clone size is listed for some rows: how often the clone was seen (once, few, many), or a class if it is expanded.

>16|TRBJ2-7|TRBD1|-|TRBV7-6
TGTGCCAGCAGCTTAGCTTCTGGGACAGGGCCCTACGAGCAGTACTTC
CASSLASGTGPYEQYF
>12|TRBJ1-1|-|-|TRBV5-1
TGCGCCAGCAGCTTAGTCGGAGGGGGAGCTTTCTTT
CASSLVGGGAFF
>15|TRBJ2-1|-|-|TRBV5-5
TGTGCCAGCAGCTTGTTAGGGGATGCCTACAATGAGCAGTTCTTC
CASSLLGDAYNEQFF
>13|TRBJ2-1|-|-|TRBV18
TGTGCCAGCTCACCCGACCTGTACAATGAGCAGTTCTTC
CASSPDLYNEQFF
>14|TRBJ1-1|TRBD1|-|TRBV5-1
TGCGCCAGCAGCTTGGGGACAGGGGACACTGAAGCTTTCTTT
CASSLGTGDTEAFF
>13|TRBJ1-2|-|-|TRBV18
TGTGCCAGCTCACCACCAGGGAACTATGGCTACACCTTC
CASSPPGNYGYTF
>15|TRBJ2-3|TRBD1|once|TRBV5-1
TGCGCCAGCAGCTCTCCGGGACAGGGGACAGATACGCAGTATTTT
CASSSPGQGTDTQYF
>13|TRBJ2-7|-|few|TRBV6-5
TGTGCCAGCAGTTCAGGGTACGGTTACGAGCAGTACTTC
CASSSGYGYEQYF
>15|TRBJ2-5|-|-|TRBV5-4
TGTGCCAGCAGCCGCCGGGACGGGGCTGGTGAGACCCAGTACTTC
CASSRRDGAGETQYF
>14|TRBJ2-3|TRBD2|few|TRBV30
TGTGCCTGGAGTGTTGGGGGGAGGGCAGATACGCAGTATTTT
CAWSVGGRADTQYF
>12|TRBJ2-2|-|once|TRBV12-5
TGTGCTAGTGGCTCGGGGACCGGGGAGCTGTTTTTT
CASGSGTGELFF
>15|TRBJ1-2|-|-|TRBV28
TGTGCCAGCAGTATCGCCCCGGGGGTTGTACATGGCTACACCTTC
CASSIAPGVVHGYTF
>15|TRBJ2-7|-|once|TRBV9
TGTGCCAGCAGCGTAGGGATCCAGAGCTCCTACGAGCAGTACTTC
CASSVGIQSSYEQYF
>16|TRBJ2-1|TRBD2|-|TRBV7-2
TGTGCCAGCAGCTTAGGGGGGTCTAGCGGGAGGGGTGAGCAGTTCTTC
CASSLGGSSGRGEQFF
>18|TRBJ2-1|-|-|TRBV15
TGTGCCACCAGCAGAGCTTTAGGCGGGGCGGGCTCCTACAATGAGCAGTTCTTC
CATSRALGGAGSYNEQFF
>13|TRBJ2-3|-|-|TRBV18
TGTGCCAGCTCACCTACAAGCGGCGCTACGCAGTATTTT
CASSPTSGATQYF
>15|TRBJ2-3|-|-|TRBV11-2
TGTGCCAGCAGCACCAACACAGGTCGGACAGATACGCAGTATTTT
CASSTNTGRTDTQYF
>17|TRBJ2-4|TRBD1|-|TRBV15
TGTGCCACCAGCAGATTCCGGGACAGGGGGGCCAAAAACATTCAGTACTTC
CATSRFRDRGAKNIQYF
>15|TRBJ1-5|-|few|TRBV18
TGTGCCAGCTCACCAGAACAGGGTTATGTTCAGCCCCAGCATTTT
CASSPEQGYVQPQHF
>12|TRBJ2-7|-|once|TRBV6-1
TGTGCCAGCAGTGGAACACTAGCAGGGATGAACTTC
CASSGTLAGMNF
>13|TRBJ1-2|-|-|TRBV5-1
TGCGCCAGCAGCTCAGGGTATAGGGGAGGCTACACCTTC
CASSSGYRGGYTF
>15|TRBJ2-1|TRBD2|-|TRBV7-3
TGTGCCACCACACCCGCGGGACTAGCGAACAATGAGCAGTTCTTC
CATTPAGLANNEQFF
>17|TRBJ2-1|-|-|TRBV27
TGTGCCAGCAGGTCCCCTACAGGGATCAGGTCCTACAATGAGCAGTTCTTC
CASRSPTGIRSYNEQFF
>14|TRBJ1-3|-|once|TRBV14
TGTGCCAGCAGCCCCGGACAGCCTGGAAACACCATATATTTT
CASSPGQPGNTIYF
>14|TRBJ2-7|TRBD2|once|TRBV29-1
TGCAGCGTTGTCCGTACGAGGGGAGGGTACGAGCAGTACTTC
CSVVRTRGGYEQYF
>16|TRBJ2-1|TRBD1|-|TRBV7-3
TGTGCCAGCAGCCCAAGGACAGGGGTCTCCTACAATGAGCAGTTCTTC
CASSPRTGVSYNEQFF
>15|TRBJ2-1|TRBD2|-|TRBV5-5
TGTGCCAGCAGCAAGGCCAGCGGGAGGATCCATGAGCAGTTCTTC
CASSKASGRIHEQFF
>17|TRBJ2-3|-|-|TRBV18
TGTGCCAGCTCACCACCGTTCGGGGCGGTTAGCACAGATACGCAGTATTTT
CASSPPFGAVSTDTQYF